This entry is about one T cell receptor beta chain. The target antigen is unknown. A multiplex PCR was run with 60 Vbeta primers and 13 Jbeta primers. TCRdb's table, derived via immunoSEQ multiplex PCR, lists solely in-frame clones and lacks some. The sample consists of about 140,000 clones, around two thirds of them appearing once. This CDR3 is 14 amino acids long. Germline trimming cut 3 bases from V and 2 bases from J; bases unmatched to any gene: 2. CDR1 and CDR2 from the germline V gene are KGHSH and LQKENI. The data belong to a study of cytomegalovirus exposure and HLA in healthy donors. Whole-study results and caveats: Later work associated 16,951 TCR beta sequences with HLA alleles at 0.05 false discovery rate. It is likely that the observed cluster of highly shared sequence variants was a sequencing artifact.

Nominally healthy donors provided the samples, though records likely missed some immune exposures. The gene calls are TRBV18 and TRBJ2-3; 7 nucleotides line up with TRBD1. This clonotype was sampled from a male donor in good health and CMV-seronegative. Sequencing was carried out using PBMCs. The CDR3: CASSPGQYTDTQYF. The CDR3 DNA follows: TGTGCCAGCTCACCGGGACAGTACACAGATACGCAGTATTTT.